This TCR beta chain was sequenced during a study of T cell responses to AZD1222 COVID-19 vaccine. Overall study context: Second doses at about 4 or about 12 weeks were pooled.

The CDR3 runs 14 residues. CDR1 LGHNA and CDR2 YNFKEQ come from the germline V gene. Between the trimmed V and J ends, which lost 0 bases and 3 bases, there was a span of 8 bases. Produced via immunoSEQ multiplex PCR; TCRdb's table is partial and in-frame only. Here the sample spans about 140,000 clones, more than 90% being singletons. Source: peripheral blood, taken on day 0 of AZD1222 vaccination. The sequence came from an adult in good health. This rearrangement joins TRBV4-2 to TRBJ2-5; D is undetermined. CDR3 residues: CASSQEAGEETQYF. DNA of the CDR3: TGTGCCAGCAGCCAAGAAGCAGGCGAAGAGACCCAGTACTTC.